This T cell receptor (beta chain) was sequenced for a study of CD8+CD57+ T cells in acquired aplastic anemia. About the research overall: Sorted CD4+ and CD8+ cells yielded 3.2 ug of DNA on average. Study conclusions and caveats: Some 31 sequences, all CD8+ CDR3, were shared between patients and controls.

The sequenced patients had an expansion of CD8+CD57+ cells seen by flow cytometry. The patients all had a severe acquired aplastic anemia diagnosis. No therapy was given to patients before blood sampling. The V gene's germline CDR1 is SGHAT and CDR2 FQDESV (reference sequence). Trimming stripped 7 bases from V and 4 bases from J, with 11 bases between. The CDR3 contains 13 residues. This clonotype was detected many times. Its antigen is unidentified. The template used for profiling TCR beta VDJ and CDR3 was genomic DNA. Each CDR3 protein gets one entry after TCRdb re-called the reads with MiXCR. Here the sample spans fewer than 200,000 distinct CDR3 sequences, 45% to 60% being singletons.

The rearrangement uses TRBV11-1 and TRBJ1-5, with a weak D call TRBD1 (5 bases). The TCR was taken from a human donor with aplastic anemia. Sequencing was done on a sample of sorted CD4+, CD8+, or CD8+CD57+ T cells (not recorded which) from PBMCs. The CDR3 loop is CASTLQGNQPQHF. In DNA, the CDR3 is TGTGCCAGCACTCTTCAGGGAAATCAGCCCCAGCATTTT.